Shown below are 9 T cell receptor beta chains from a single sample sequenced in a study of blood T cell repertoires in COVID-19. The data were produced by immunoSEQ multiplex PCR, yet TCRdb's version contains in-frame clones alone and is incomplete. The profile shows about 150,000 clones, roughly 80% of them singletons. Sequencing was carried out using peripheral blood. These receptors were taken from a woman aged 55-70 years with COVID-19, enrolled during active disease.

The J gene is TRBJ1-3, the V gene TRBV6-5, with D perhaps matching TRBD1 (6 bases). Trimming took 6 bases from V and 4 from J, leaving 13 bases between them. Germline CDR1 reads MNHEY; CDR2 reads SVGAGI. The CDR3 has 14 residues. The chain's CDR3 is CASRGRDKGNTIYF. CDR3 nucleotide sequence: TGTGCCAGCAGGGGCCGGGACAAAGGAAACACCATATATTTT.

The chain joins TRBV5-1 to TRBJ2-5; D may be TRBD1 (6 bases). V was shortened by 4 bases and J by 1 base, with 8 bases between the two germline ends. From germline, CDR1 is SGHRS and CDR2 YFSETQ. CDR3 length: 13 residues. CDR3 sequence reads: CASSKDSQETQYF. The CDR3 DNA sequence: TGCGCCAGCAGCAAGGACAGCCAAGAGACCCAGTACTTC.

This clone has only a few counts. This chain joins TRBV11-2 and TRBJ2-1; D possibly corresponds to TRBD1 (6 bases). Germline lookup yields CDR1 SGHAT and CDR2 FQNNGV. V lost 5 bases, J lost 9 bases, and 17 bases lay in between. The CDR3 runs 14 residues. The CDR3: CASSPNQGLAEQFF. In nucleotides, the CDR3 is TGTGCCAGCAGCCCAAACCAGGGGTTAGCTGAGCAGTTCTTC. Filled out from reference TRBV11-2 and TRBJ2-1, the complete variable domain reads EAGVAQSPRYKIIEKRQSVAFWCNPISGHATLYWYQQILGQGPKLLIQFQNNGVVDDSQLPKDRFSAERLKGVDSTLKIQPAKLEDSAVYLCASSPNQGLAEQFFGPGTRLTVL.

The chain carries TRBV5-5 and TRBJ1-1; the D is unclear. Per the germline V gene, CDR1 is SGHKS and CDR2 is YYEKEE (reference sequence). The V and J ends lost 5 bases and 4 bases respectively, with 15 bases between them. This CDR3 has 14 amino acids. The DNA of the CDR3 is TGTGCCAGCAGAACCCCGGGTCTGGGCACTGAAGCTTTCTTT. Translating gives CASRTPGLGTEAFF.

The chain combines TRBV19 with TRBJ1-5; no clear D. The length of the CDR3 is 16 residues. Trimming pared 5 bases from V and 2 bases from J, leaving 16 bases between. The germline V gene has CDR1 LNHDA and CDR2 SQIVND (reference sequence). The CDR3 reads CASSLLTTMGNQPQHF. The CDR3 coding sequence is TGTGCCAGTAGTCTTCTGACAACGATGGGCAATCAGCCCCAGCATTTT.

This clone was seen a few times. The chain uses TRBV5-6 and TRBJ1-2, with 7 bases identical to TRBD1. Germline CDR1 and CDR2: SGHDT and YYEEEE. V lost 4 bases to trimming and J lost 1 base; unmatched junction nucleotides: 10. This CDR3 has 16 amino acids. For the CDR3, the DNA is TGTGCCAGCAGCCGGGGACAGCTTCTCTTTAACTATGGCTACACCTTC. It is translated as CASSRGQLLFNYGYTF.

The chain joins TRBV18 to TRBJ1-1; 10 bases are a match to TRBD1. CDR1 and CDR2 from the germline V gene are KGHSH and LQKENI. The ends lost 3 bases at V and 7 bases at J; junction bases unmatched: 8. The CDR3 runs to 15 residues. The CDR3 sequence: CASSPSRDRGLEAFF. The CDR3 DNA sequence: TGTGCCAGCTCACCCTCCCGGGACAGGGGCCTTGAAGCTTTCTTT.

This chain joins TRBV3-1 (or the pseudogene TRBV3-2) and TRBJ1-2; D possibly corresponds to TRBD1 (6 bases). Germline V gene lookup returns CDR1 LGHDT and CDR2 YNNKEL (reference sequence). The V and J ends lost 1 base and 2 bases respectively, with 8 bases between them. This CDR3 region has 14 residues. The CDR3 here is CASSQGGQNYGYTF. Here the CDR3 DNA reads TGTGCCAGCAGCCAAGGGGGACAAAACTATGGCTACACCTTC.

The chain joins TRBV19 to TRBJ2-7, with D unresolved. The CDR3 length is 14 residues. Trimming left V 5 bases short and J 1 base short, with 12 bases between. Per the germline V gene, CDR1 is LNHDA and CDR2 is SQIVND (reference sequence). CDR3 sequence (DNA): TGTGCCAGTAGTCCCTCAAGTCGGTCCTACGAGCAGTACGTC. This gives the protein CASSPSSRSYEQYV.